The 32 T cell receptor beta chains given below trace back to one sample, sequenced in a study of T-cell reconstitution after alpha-beta-depleted transplantation in children. Unique molecular identifiers were used to barcode this TCRbeta library. TCRdb reanalysed the PCR reads using MiXCR and keeps one entry per CDR3 protein. The sample lists around 96,000 distinct CDR3 sequences, roughly an eighth occurring once. Sequences were derived from PBMCs from the stem cell graft donor, sampled from the stem cell graft. All receptors derive from a human donor who donated a stem cell graft to a child with inherited bone marrow failure.

This clonotype was observed at least ten times. The J gene is TRBJ1-2, the V gene TRBV4-1; 9 nucleotides line up with TRBD1. Germline values: CDR1 MGHRA, CDR2 YSYEKL. Trimming at V came to 6 bases and at J to 7 bases, leaving 21 bases not matched to a gene. The CDR3 covers 18 residues. The CDR3 DNA reads as TGCGCCAGCAGGGCCTCCGGCACAGGGGGCGAGAGGTCTGGTGGCTACACCTTC. It specifies CASRASGTGGERSGGYTF.

In its sample, this clonotype was seen many times. CDR3 sequence: CASRSGLAGGSLAKNIQYF. The CDR3 coding sequence is TGCGCCAGCAGATCCGGACTAGCGGGGGGATCACTAGCCAAAAACATTCAGTACTTC. This chain uses TRBV5-1 with TRBJ2-4; TRBD2 aligns across 14 bases. The CDR3 runs to 19 residues. Germline assignment: CDR1 SGHRS and CDR2 YFSETQ. V was clipped by 5 bases and J by 0 bases; unmatched bases: 10.

The chain recombines TRBV7-3 with TRBJ2-2, with D possibly TRBD1 on 5 matching bases. CDR3 length: 17 amino acids. V was shortened by 2 bases and J by 5 bases, with 18 bases between the two germline ends. Per the germline V gene, CDR1 is SGHTA and CDR2 is FQGTGA. CDR3 coding DNA: TGTGCCAGCAGCTTATTTGGCGGCAGGGCAGGAACCGGGGAGCTGTTTTTT. Amino acids: CASSLFGGRAGTGELFF.

This clonotype came up a few times. V and J are TRBV7-3 and TRBJ2-1; 11 nucleotides line up with TRBD2. Looked up from germline, CDR1 is SGHTA and CDR2 is FQGTGA. There are 15 residues in the CDR3. Trimming removed 4 bases from V and 3 bases from J; junction bases left unmatched: 2. The DNA for the CDR3 is TGTGCCAGCAGCTCTCTAGCGGGGGGCTACAATGAGCAGTTCTTC. Its translation is CASSSLAGGYNEQFF.

The table lists this clonotype with many counts. The rearrangement joins TRBV5-1 to TRBJ1-2, with D possibly TRBD1 on 5 matching bases. CDR3 length: 15 residues. From germline, CDR1 is SGHRS and CDR2 YFSETQ. Deletions cut 3 bases from V and 4 bases from J, with 16 bases between. The CDR3 nucleotides are TGCGCCAGCAGCTCGGACGGTCCCAGGGTCTATGGCTACACCTTC. Translating gives CASSSDGPRVYGYTF.

In this sample, this clonotype turned up many times. This chain connects TRBV5-1 to TRBJ2-7; D not resolved. This CDR3 comprises 15 residues. Trimming cost V 0 bases and J 1 base, with 11 bases left between them. Germline CDR1 reads SGHRS; CDR2 reads YFSETQ. The CDR3 spells CASSLGWGKSYEQYF. The CDR3 bases are TGCGCCAGCAGCTTGGGCTGGGGAAAATCCTACGAGCAGTACTTC. Variable domain in full (rest from reference TRBV5-1 and TRBJ2-7): KAGVTQTPRYLIKTRGQQVTLSCSPISGHRSVSWYQQTPGQGLQFLFEYFSETQRNKGNFPGRFSGRQFSNSRSEMNVSTLELGDSALYLCASSLGWGKSYEQYFGPGTRLTVT.

The sample holds many counts of this clonotype. The gene calls are TRBV20-1 and TRBJ2-3, with 11 bases lining up with TRBD1. CDR3 length: 14 amino acids. J was trimmed by 4 bases and V by 4 bases; bases with no gene match: 4. Germline V gives CDR1 DFQATT, CDR2 SNEGSKA (reference sequence). CDR3 protein: CSATDRGRSDTQYF. As DNA, the CDR3 is TGCAGTGCTACGGACAGGGGGCGCTCAGATACGCAGTATTTT.

Ten or more counts support this clonotype. The J gene is TRBJ2-7, the V gene TRBV28; D remains unclear. This CDR3 has 14 amino acids. V lost 0 bases, J lost 6 bases, and 12 bases lay in between. Germline values: CDR1 MDHEN, CDR2 SYDVKM. The CDR3 here is CASSLWYQELEQYF. The CDR3 nucleotides read TGTGCCAGCAGTTTATGGTACCAGGAGCTCGAGCAGTACTTC.

This clonotype was recorded at least ten times. The V and J genes are TRBV7-2 and TRBJ1-5; 10 bases are shared with TRBD1. Germline V gene data show CDR1 as SGHTA and CDR2 as FQGNSA. Trimming cost V 5 bases and J 6 bases; bases outside gene matches: 4. The CDR3 is 14 amino acids. CDR3 residues: CASSPDRGAQPQHF. CDR3 in DNA: TGTGCCAGCAGCCCGGACAGGGGGGCTCAGCCCCAGCATTTT.

This clonotype was seen ten or more times. The chain couples TRBV28 to TRBJ2-5; D is unresolved. The germline CDR1 and CDR2 sequences are MDHEN and SYDVKM. The CDR3 runs 14 residues. V was clipped by 1 base and J by 1 base, with 7 bases between them. CDR3 in DNA: TGTGCCAGCAGTTTATCAGTCGGCCAAGAGACCCAGTACTTC. Amino acid sequence: CASSLSVGQETQYF.

V usage is TRBV7-2 and J usage is TRBJ1-1; the D gene is possibly TRBD1 (6 bases). V shed 5 bases and J shed 1 base, with 14 bases lying between them. CDR3 length: 15 residues. Germline V gene lookup returns CDR1 SGHTA and CDR2 FQGNSA. The CDR3 bases are TGTGCCAGCAGCACGTGGGACACCTCGAACACTGAAGCTTTCTTT. Encoded protein: CASSTWDTSNTEAFF.

This clonotype was counted ten times or more. The CDR3 region is CASSPGGKQETQYF. CDR3 sequence (DNA): TGTGCCAGCAGCCCTGGGGGGAAACAAGAGACCCAGTACTTC. The rearrangement links TRBV7-2 to TRBJ2-5, with D possibly being TRBD2 (6 bases). The CDR3 contains 14 residues. V shed 5 bases and J shed 2 bases, with 12 bases lying between them. Germline V gene data show CDR1 as SGHTA and CDR2 as FQGNSA.

This clonotype came up many times. The V call is TRBV20-1, the J call TRBJ2-7, with D unclear. CDR1 is DFQATT, CDR2 SNEGSKA, per germline (reference sequence). Deletions cut 0 bases from V and 4 bases from J, with 4 bases between. The CDR3 is made up of 11 amino acids. CDR3 DNA: TGCAGTGCTAGAGATGTTTACGAGCAGTACTTC. It encodes CSARDVYEQYF.

The rearrangement links TRBV19 to TRBJ2-1; no clear D. The CDR3 runs 17 residues. With 5 bases removed from V and 1 base from J, the gap between germline ends came to 18 bases. Germline assignment: CDR1 LNHDA and CDR2 SQIVND (reference sequence). The DNA of the CDR3 is TGTGCCAGTAGTCCCAGCTCGGGCGGTGTATCCTACAATGAGCAGTTCTTC. Residues: CASSPSSGGVSYNEQFF.

The table lists this clonotype with many counts. The rearrangement joins TRBV5-1 to TRBJ2-7; the D is unclear. Trimming stripped 0 bases from V and 3 bases from J, with 10 bases between. Germline values: CDR1 SGHRS, CDR2 YFSETQ. The length of the CDR3 is 14 residues. The CDR3 nucleotides read TGCGCCAGCAGCTTGGGTGTAGGGTACTACGAGCAGTACTTC. This gives the protein CASSLGVGYYEQYF.

This clonotype was found many times. The rearrangement uses TRBV5-1 and TRBJ2-7, with 7 positions matching TRBD1. This CDR3 is built from 15 residues. Germline V gene lookup returns CDR1 SGHRS and CDR2 YFSETQ. J gave up 4 bases and V 4 bases, and 11 bases lay outside the gene matches. CDR3 DNA: TGCGCCAGCAGCATCCGACAGGGCGGCCGGTACGAGCAGTACTTC. Encoded protein: CASSIRQGGRYEQYF.

Turning to this clonotype: A read error is possible here, since a much larger clone lies one base away. V usage is TRBV7-2 and J usage is TRBJ2-7; 12 bases are a match to TRBD2. Trimming took 5 bases from V and 4 from J; bases not matched to a gene: 6. Germline-derived CDR1 and CDR2 are SGHTA and FQGNSA. The CDR3 has 15 amino acids. The CDR3 here is CASSRTSGTRYEQYF. The CDR3 DNA follows: TGTGCCAGCAGCCGGACTAGCGGGACTCGGTACGAGCAGTACTTC.

This clonotype occurred many times. The chain has TRBV20-1 and TRBJ2-7; 9 bases agree with TRBD1. The CDR3 extends over 14 amino acids. Trimming cost V 3 bases and J 2 bases; bases outside gene matches: 5. From germline, CDR1 is DFQATT and CDR2 SNEGSKA (reference sequence). CDR3 bases: TGCAGTGCTAGCCCTCGACAGGGGGCCTACGAGCAGTACTTC. Translating it yields CSASPRQGAYEQYF.

This clonotype appeared a few times. The V and J genes are TRBV29-1 and TRBJ2-3; no reliable D call. The CDR3 runs 10 residues. V was pared by 7 bases and J by 2 bases, with 4 bases between. Germline CDR1 is SQVTM and CDR2 is ANQGSEA. CDR3 in DNA: TGCAGCGCCCTCACAGATACGCAGTATTTT. This gives the protein CSALTDTQYF.

In this sample, this clonotype turned up many times. The V call is TRBV5-1, the J call TRBJ2-7; 11 positions match TRBD2. J gave up 3 bases and V 5 bases, and 10 bases lay outside the gene matches. Germline V gene lookup returns CDR1 SGHRS and CDR2 YFSETQ. The CDR3 consists of 16 residues. Written as DNA, the CDR3 is TGCGCCAGCAGTCTCGACCCCGGGACTAGCGGCTACGAGCAGTACTTC. It is translated as CASSLDPGTSGYEQYF.

This clonotype was seen repeatedly, ten times or more. The gene calls are TRBV12-3 or TRBV12-4 and TRBJ2-1; 10 bases agree with TRBD1. J gave up 3 bases and V 6 bases, and 5 bases lay outside the gene matches. There are 15 residues in the CDR3. The CDR3 nucleotides are TGTGCCAGCAGCTCCGGGACAGGGGACTACAATGAGCAGTTCTTC. It encodes CASSSGTGDYNEQFF.

V usage is TRBV2 and J usage is TRBJ1-2, with D possibly being TRBD1 (6 bases). The CDR3 has 14 residues. The V and J ends lost 0 bases and 6 bases respectively, with 11 bases between them. Per the germline V gene, CDR1 is SNHLY and CDR2 is FYNNEI. In DNA, the CDR3 is TGTGCCAGCAGTGAAGCGCTAGGGGGAGATGGCTACACCTTC. Residues: CASSEALGGDGYTF.

This clonotype was detected a few times. The chain recombines TRBV18 with TRBJ2-3, with 9 nucleotides matching TRBD1. CDR3 length: 15 amino acids. J was trimmed by 4 bases and V by 8 bases; bases with no gene match: 10. The germline CDR1 and CDR2 sequences are KGHSH and LQKENI. CDR3: CASRGDRVVADTQYF. The CDR3 DNA is TGTGCCAGCCGAGGGGACAGGGTAGTTGCAGATACGCAGTATTTT. The complete variable domain, with remaining parts taken from reference TRBV18 and TRBJ2-3, reads NAGVMQNPRHLVRRRGQEARLRCSPMKGHSHVYWYRQLPEEGLKFMVYLQKENIIDESGMPKERFSAEFPKEGPSILRIQQVVRGDSAAYFCASRGDRVVADTQYFGPGTRLTVL.

Ten or more counts support this clonotype. The gene calls are TRBV7-9 and TRBJ2-7, with 9 bases identical to TRBD1. Losses at the gene ends were 5 bases for V and 3 bases for J; bases not matched to a gene: 11. The CDR3 is 16 amino acids. Germline V gives CDR1 SEHNR, CDR2 FQNEAQ (reference sequence). CDR3 in DNA: TGTGCCAGCAGCGCCACACCGGGACAGGGACTCTACGAGCAGTACTTC. This encodes CASSATPGQGLYEQYF.

The genes are TRBV7-3 and TRBJ2-2; D call uncertain. CDR1 and CDR2 from the germline V gene are SGHTA and FQGTGA. The CDR3 extends over 14 amino acids. The V end lost 2 bases, the J end lost 1 base, and 5 bases lay between the germline ends. The CDR3 nucleotides are TGTGCCAGCAGCTTACGTTGGAACACCGGGGAGCTGTTTTTT. Translated: CASSLRWNTGELFF.

This clonotype has ten or more counts. The chain has TRBV4-3 and TRBJ1-4; D not certain. The CDR3 is made up of 14 amino acids. CDR1 is LGHNA, CDR2 YSLEER, per germline. The V and J ends lost 1 base and 5 bases respectively, with 8 bases between them. CDR3 sequence reads: CASSQVGHNEKLFF. Written as DNA, the CDR3 is TGCGCCAGCAGCCAAGTGGGCCACAATGAAAAACTGTTTTTT.

By sample share, this clonotype is medium-sized. This chain connects TRBV10-3 to TRBJ2-1, with 9 bases fitting TRBD2. The germline CDR1 and CDR2 sequences are ENHRY and SYGVKD. V was clipped by 5 bases and J by 7 bases; unmatched bases: 6. The CDR3 consists of 14 residues. This CDR3 is CAISSAGGHNEQFF. In DNA form, the CDR3 reads TGTGCCATCAGTTCAGCGGGAGGCCATAATGAGCAGTTCTTC.

This clonotype was detected ten times or more. The chain uses TRBV7-9 and TRBJ2-2; no clear D. This CDR3 region has 13 residues. Germline assignment: CDR1 SEHNR and CDR2 FQNEAQ (reference sequence). V was pared by 5 bases and J by 6 bases, with 10 bases between. CDR3 amino acids: CASSGYVAGELFF. The CDR3 DNA reads TGTGCCAGCAGCGGATATGTTGCCGGGGAGCTGTTTTTT.

This clonotype was seen at least ten times. The J gene is TRBJ1-1, the V gene TRBV20-1, with no clear D. The CDR3 spans 15 residues. V was cut by 6 bases and J by 4 bases, with 21 bases left in between. CDR1 is DFQATT and CDR2 is SNEGSKA in the germline V gene (reference sequence). Here the CDR3 reads CSALPGRSGATEAFF. CDR3 in DNA: TGCAGTGCCCTCCCCGGCCGGAGTGGTGCCACTGAAGCTTTCTTT.

Of note for this clonotype: Because it lacks the conserved phenylalanine or tryptophan at the end, this CDR3 is likely a read error. CDR3: CASSLTQGSTGELFS. CDR3 in DNA: TGTGCCAGCAGCTTAACCCAGGGGAGCACCGGGGAGCTGTTTTCT. V gene TRBV11-2 combines with J gene TRBJ2-2; a weak D match, TRBD1 (6 bases). Trimming left V 2 bases short and J 4 bases short, with 11 bases between. The CDR3 has 15 amino acids. Germline V lookup: CDR1 SGHAT, CDR2 FQNNGV.

This clonotype was counted ten times or more. This rearrangement joins TRBV6-6 to TRBJ2-7; D uncertain. Germline V gene lookup returns CDR1 MNHNY and CDR2 SVGAGI (reference sequence). This CDR3 has 13 residues. Trimming removed 6 bases from V and 0 bases from J, with 9 bases in between. The CDR3 sequence: CASRQISSYEQYF. The CDR3 nucleotides read TGTGCCAGCAGACAGATCAGCTCCTACGAGCAGTACTTC.

The sample holds many counts of this clonotype. The chain uses TRBV4-1 and TRBJ2-7, with a possible D match to TRBD2 (6 bases). The germline V gene has CDR1 MGHRA and CDR2 YSYEKL. CDR3 length: 15 amino acids. V lost 0 bases to trimming and J lost 5 bases, with 14 bases between them. The CDR3 region has the DNA TGCGCCAGCAGCCAAGATCGTGGCGGGATTGACGAGCAGTACTTC. Encoded protein: CASSQDRGGIDEQYF.